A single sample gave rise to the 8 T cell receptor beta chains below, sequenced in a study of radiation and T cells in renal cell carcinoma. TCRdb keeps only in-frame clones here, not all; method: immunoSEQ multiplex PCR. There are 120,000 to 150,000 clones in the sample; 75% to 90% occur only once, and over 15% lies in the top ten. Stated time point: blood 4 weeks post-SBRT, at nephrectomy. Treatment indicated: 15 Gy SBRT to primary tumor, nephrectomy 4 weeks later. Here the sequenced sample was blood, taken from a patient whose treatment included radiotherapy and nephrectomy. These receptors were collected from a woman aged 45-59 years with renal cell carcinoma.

The CDR3 coding sequence is TGTGCCAGTAGTATAACTAGCGGGGGGTACACCGGGGAGCTGTTTTTT. Translation: CASSITSGGYTGELFF. The chain recombines TRBV19 with TRBJ2-2; TRBD2 matches at 12 bases. This CDR3 contains 16 residues. From germline, CDR1 is LNHDA and CDR2 SQIVND (reference sequence). Unmatched junction bases numbered 1, after V lost 2 bases and J lost 3 bases.

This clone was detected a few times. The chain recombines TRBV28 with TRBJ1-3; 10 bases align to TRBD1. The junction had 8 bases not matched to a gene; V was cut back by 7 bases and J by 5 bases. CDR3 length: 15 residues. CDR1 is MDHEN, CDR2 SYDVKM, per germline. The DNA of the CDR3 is TGTGCCAGCACCGGGGGACAGGGGAACCGAAACACCATATATTTT. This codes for CASTGGQGNRNTIYF.

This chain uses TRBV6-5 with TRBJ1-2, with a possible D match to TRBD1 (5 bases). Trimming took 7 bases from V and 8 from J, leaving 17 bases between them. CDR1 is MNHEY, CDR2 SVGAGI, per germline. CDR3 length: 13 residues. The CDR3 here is CASNTQVGGGYTF. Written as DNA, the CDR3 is TGTGCCAGCAATACACAGGTCGGCGGGGGCTACACCTTC.

The CDR3 DNA follows: TGTGCCATCAGTGAGTCCAGGGCGACTAATGAAAAACTGTTTTTT. Amino acids: CAISESRATNEKLFF. The chain combines TRBV10-3 with TRBJ1-4; D is perhaps TRBD1 (5 bases). CDR3 size: 15 residues. Looked up from germline, CDR1 is ENHRY and CDR2 is SYGVKD. Deletions cut 0 bases from V and 2 bases from J, with 7 bases between.

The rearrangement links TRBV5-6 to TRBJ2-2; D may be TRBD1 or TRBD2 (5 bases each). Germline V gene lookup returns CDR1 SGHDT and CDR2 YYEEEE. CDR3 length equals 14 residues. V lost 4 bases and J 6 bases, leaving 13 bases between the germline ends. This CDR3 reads CASSHRDPSGELFF. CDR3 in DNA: TGTGCCAGCAGCCACCGGGACCCCTCCGGGGAGCTGTTTTTT.

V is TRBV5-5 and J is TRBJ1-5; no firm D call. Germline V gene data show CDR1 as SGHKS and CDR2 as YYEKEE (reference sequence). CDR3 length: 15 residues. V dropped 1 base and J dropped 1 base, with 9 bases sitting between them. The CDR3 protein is CASSLIPWSNQPQHF. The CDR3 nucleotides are TGTGCCAGCAGCTTGATCCCCTGGAGCAATCAGCCCCAGCATTTT.

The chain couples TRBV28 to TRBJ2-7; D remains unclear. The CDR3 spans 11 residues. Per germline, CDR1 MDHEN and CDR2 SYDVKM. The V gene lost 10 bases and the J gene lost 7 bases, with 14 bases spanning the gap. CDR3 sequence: CATKPPGEQYF. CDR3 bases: TGTGCCACAAAACCGCCGGGTGAGCAGTACTTC. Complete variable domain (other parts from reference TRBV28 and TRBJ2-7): DVKVTQSSRYLVKRTGEKVFLECVQDMDHENMFWYRQDPGLGLRLIYFSYDVKMKEKGDIPEGYSVSREKKERFSLILESASTNQTSMYLCATKPPGEQYFGPGTRLTVT.

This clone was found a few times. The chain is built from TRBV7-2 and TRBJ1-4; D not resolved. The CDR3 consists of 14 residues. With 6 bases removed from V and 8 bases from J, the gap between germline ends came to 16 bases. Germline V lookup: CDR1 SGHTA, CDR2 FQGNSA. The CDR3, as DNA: TGTGCCAGCAGTGGGAGCGGGAAGACGGAAAAACTGTTTTTT. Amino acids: CASSGSGKTEKLFF.